Included here is one TCR beta chain sequence, with context. The data were obtained in a study of cytomegalovirus exposure and HLA in healthy donors. In the PCR, 60 Vbeta and 13 Jbeta primers were used. Data came from immunoSEQ multiplex PCR; TCRdb stores just in-frame clones and leaves some out. Of 110,000 or so clones in the sample, approximately 76% were seen once. Material: PBMCs. The receptor was isolated from a man aged 45-65 years in good health and CMV-seropositive.

The CDR3 DNA sequence: TGTGCCAGCAGCTTAAGGGCTAGCGGGGGAGGCACAGATACGCAGTATTTT. It codes for CASSLRASGGGTDTQYF. The V and J genes are TRBV11-3 and TRBJ2-3; TRBD2 agrees at 10 bases. The CDR3 loop spans 17 amino acids. V gave up 2 bases and J gave up 1 base; unmatched junction bases: 6. CDR1 and CDR2 (germline): SGHNT, YENEEA. Full variable domain (outside the CDR3, taken from reference TRBV11-3 and TRBJ2-3): EAGVVQSPRYKIIEKKQPVAFWCNPISGHNTLYWYLQNLGQGPELLIRYENEEAVDDSQLPKDRFSAERLKGVDSTLKIQPAELGDSAVYLCASSLRASGGGTDTQYFGPGTRLTVL.